The entry below describes one TCR beta chain. The antigen is undetermined. This sample was taken from a study of post-analysis software for immune sequencing data. Overall study context: Disease courses included relapsing-remitting, secondary progressive and progressive-relapsing multiple sclerosis. The study's findings and limits: When compared against controls, multiple sclerosis patients showed significantly lower normalized Chao1 diversity. Those samples that were prepared in the same batch co-clustered strongly by F measure. Controls showed lower frequencies than patients for five TRBV segments, and TRBV5-6, TRBV5-1 and TRBV20-1 were among these.

The V gene's germline CDR1 is SQVTM and CDR2 ANQGSEA. The CDR3 extends over 13 amino acids. V lost 3 bases, J lost 11 bases, and 12 bases stayed unmatched. cDNA libraries of TCR beta carried unique molecular identifiers. Between roughly 0.9 and 11 million T cells gave rise to 450,000 to 650,000 cDNA molecules. TCRdb ran MiXCR on the PCR reads and lists one entry per CDR3 protein. The table lists about 430,000 distinct CDR3 sequences, over 30% of them singletons. The source material was blood. The receptor comes from a girl under 10 years old with multiple sclerosis. This chain links TRBV29-1 with TRBJ1-1; TRBD1 agrees at 7 bases. CDR3 sequence reads: CSVEGVRGTGAFF. For the CDR3, the DNA is TGCAGCGTTGAGGGGGTCAGGGGGACTGGGGCTTTCTTT.